The rows below give T cell receptor beta chains drawn from one sample of a study of Ad26.COV2.S vaccination and SARS-CoV-2 variants. The data were produced by immunoSEQ multiplex PCR, yet TCRdb's version contains in-frame clones alone and is incomplete. The table records about 400,000 clones, about 85% of them present only once. The sequencing here drew on peripheral blood, taken in a trial of Ad26.COV2.S vaccine versus placebo. These receptors all come from a person between 18 and 65 years old who received the Ad26.COV2.S COVID-19 vaccine or a placebo. Each CDR3 is given with its conserved first and last residue. A D gene is named only where the DNA matches it firmly. Expanded clones are given a class, and other clones once, few, many or no size at all.

d_call: .; v_call: TRBV3-1/TRBV3-2; j_call: TRBJ2-4; clone_size: once; cdr3_nt: TGTGCCAGCAGCTTATACAGGGAAAACATTCAGTACTTC; cdr3_aa: CASSLYRENIQYF
d_call: TRBD2; v_call: TRBV19; j_call: TRBJ2-7; clone_size: .; cdr3_nt: TGTGCCAGTAGTAGCCCGGTGGAGCGGGGGACCTACGAGCAGTACTTC; cdr3_aa: CASSSPVERGTYEQYF
d_call: .; v_call: TRBV6-2/TRBV6-3; j_call: TRBJ1-2; clone_size: .; cdr3_nt: TGTGCCAGCAGTTACATGGGTCCGCGTGATGGCTACACCTTC; cdr3_aa: CASSYMGPRDGYTF
d_call: TRBD1; v_call: TRBV6-1; j_call: TRBJ1-6; clone_size: once; cdr3_nt: TGTGCCAGCAGTGAAGGGTGGGCAGGGGGTCGGCCCCTCCACTTT; cdr3_aa: CASSEGWAGGRPLHF
d_call: .; v_call: TRBV2; j_call: TRBJ1-1; clone_size: .; cdr3_nt: TGTGCCAGCAGCCTGTCGGGTAACACTGAAGCTTTCTTT; cdr3_aa: CASSLSGNTEAFF
d_call: .; v_call: TRBV6-5; j_call: TRBJ2-7; clone_size: .; cdr3_nt: TGTGCCAGCGGGAAGAGCGTTTGGGAGCAGTACTTC; cdr3_aa: CASGKSVWEQYF
d_call: .; v_call: TRBV23-1; j_call: TRBJ1-1; clone_size: .; cdr3_nt: TGCGCCAGCAGTCGCGGGGGCCTGGACACTGAAGCTTTCTTT; cdr3_aa: CASSRGGLDTEAFF
d_call: .; v_call: TRBV24-1; j_call: TRBJ1-5; clone_size: .; cdr3_nt: TGTGCCACCACGTATTGGACAGTACATCAGCCCCAGCATTTT; cdr3_aa: CATTYWTVHQPQHF
d_call: .; v_call: TRBV6-5; j_call: TRBJ1-1; clone_size: .; cdr3_nt: TGTGCCAGCAGGGCCGGGAACACTGAAGCTTTCTTT; cdr3_aa: CASRAGNTEAFF
d_call: TRBD1; v_call: TRBV7-9; j_call: TRBJ2-7; clone_size: once; cdr3_nt: TGTGCCAGCAGCTGGACAGGGATTGAGCAGTACTTC; cdr3_aa: CASSWTGIEQYF
d_call: .; v_call: TRBV23-1; j_call: TRBJ1-2; clone_size: .; cdr3_nt: TGCGCCAGCAGTTCCGACCAGGCTCGTGTCTATGGCTACACCTTC; cdr3_aa: CASSSDQARVYGYTF
d_call: .; v_call: TRBV5-4; j_call: TRBJ2-1; clone_size: .; cdr3_nt: TGTGCCAGCAGCTTGACCGGACAGACCCTACCCCAGGAGCGGTTCTTC; cdr3_aa: CASSLTGQTLPQERFF
d_call: .; v_call: TRBV7-9; j_call: TRBJ1-4; clone_size: .; cdr3_nt: TGTGCCAGCAGCTTAAGCAGGGTCGGTAATGAAAAACTGTTTTTT; cdr3_aa: CASSLSRVGNEKLFF
d_call: .; v_call: TRBV18; j_call: TRBJ1-2; clone_size: .; cdr3_nt: TGTGCCAGCTCACCAGGGGAGGGCTATGGCTACACCTTC; cdr3_aa: CASSPGEGYGYTF
d_call: .; v_call: TRBV3-1/TRBV3-2; j_call: TRBJ2-1; clone_size: .; cdr3_nt: TGTGCCAGCAGCCAAGGAGTTAGGGGCGATGAGCAGTTCTTC; cdr3_aa: CASSQGVRGDEQFF
d_call: .; v_call: TRBV21-1; j_call: TRBJ1-3; clone_size: .; cdr3_nt: TGTGCCAGCAGCAAAATTATAACGGCTGGAAACACCATATATTTT; cdr3_aa: CASSKIITAGNTIYF
d_call: TRBD1; v_call: TRBV7-9; j_call: TRBJ1-1; clone_size: .; cdr3_nt: TGTGCCAGCAGCCAGAGACAGGGGGCAGCCACTGAAGCTTTCTTT; cdr3_aa: CASSQRQGAATEAFF
d_call: .; v_call: TRBV19; j_call: TRBJ1-2; clone_size: .; cdr3_nt: TGTGCCAGTAGTGGGACAAGACAGGAGAAAGGCTATGGCTACACCTTC; cdr3_aa: CASSGTRQEKGYGYTF
d_call: .; v_call: TRBV12-3/TRBV12-4; j_call: TRBJ1-2; clone_size: .; cdr3_nt: TGTGCCAGCAGTTTATTCCCCCCATATGGCTACACCTTC; cdr3_aa: CASSLFPPYGYTF
d_call: TRBD1; v_call: TRBV6-5; j_call: TRBJ1-6; clone_size: .; cdr3_nt: TGTGCCAGCAGTCCACTGACAGGGGTGGAGTCACCCCTCCACTTT; cdr3_aa: CASSPLTGVESPLHF
d_call: .; v_call: TRBV10-2; j_call: TRBJ2-7; clone_size: .; cdr3_nt: TGCGCCAGCAGTGAGGGGACATCGACACTAGGGGAGCAGTACTTC; cdr3_aa: CASSEGTSTLGEQYF
d_call: .; v_call: TRBV20-1; j_call: TRBJ1-1; clone_size: .; cdr3_nt: TGCAGTGCTAGTTACGGGGCGGTGAACACTGAAGCTTTCTTT; cdr3_aa: CSASYGAVNTEAFF
d_call: .; v_call: TRBV6-5; j_call: TRBJ2-5; clone_size: .; cdr3_nt: TGTGCCACGACCAGGTTCCCGGCGGGGGAGACCCAGTACTTC; cdr3_aa: CATTRFPAGETQYF
d_call: .; v_call: TRBV12-3/TRBV12-4; j_call: TRBJ1-1; clone_size: .; cdr3_nt: TGTGCCAGCAGTTCAGGGTGGAACACTGAAGCTTTCTTT; cdr3_aa: CASSSGWNTEAFF
d_call: TRBD1; v_call: TRBV5-1; j_call: TRBJ2-5; clone_size: once; cdr3_nt: TGCGCCAGCAGCCCATGGGACAGACAAGAGACCCAGTACTTC; cdr3_aa: CASSPWDRQETQYF
d_call: .; v_call: TRBV4-1; j_call: TRBJ1-2; clone_size: .; cdr3_nt: TGCGCCAGCAGCCCTCGGACGTTAAACTATGGCTACACCTTC; cdr3_aa: CASSPRTLNYGYTF
d_call: TRBD2; v_call: TRBV5-1; j_call: TRBJ2-7; clone_size: .; cdr3_nt: TGCGCCAGCAGCTCGTGGACTAGCAACGAGCAGTACTTC; cdr3_aa: CASSSWTSNEQYF
d_call: TRBD1; v_call: TRBV4-1; j_call: TRBJ2-6; clone_size: .; cdr3_nt: TGCGCCAGCAGCCAAGGACAGGGGGCGTCTGGGGCCAACGTCCTGACTTTC; cdr3_aa: CASSQGQGASGANVLTF
d_call: .; v_call: TRBV9; j_call: TRBJ1-4; clone_size: .; cdr3_nt: TGTGCCAGCAGCGACAGGGCCGACAATGAAAAACTGTTTTTT; cdr3_aa: CASSDRADNEKLFF
d_call: .; v_call: TRBV7-8; j_call: TRBJ2-7; clone_size: few; cdr3_nt: TGTGCCAGCAGCTTCCTGGCGGGGTTCCACGAGCAGTACTTC; cdr3_aa: CASSFLAGFHEQYF
d_call: TRBD1; v_call: TRBV3-1/TRBV3-2; j_call: TRBJ1-2; clone_size: .; cdr3_nt: TGTGCCAGCAGCAAACAGGGGGCTTACTATGGCTACACCTTC; cdr3_aa: CASSKQGAYYGYTF
d_call: TRBD1; v_call: TRBV3-1/TRBV3-2; j_call: TRBJ1-1; clone_size: .; cdr3_nt: TGTGCCAGCAGCCCCAGAGGACAGGGAGGGACGGCCGCTTTCTTT; cdr3_aa: CASSPRGQGGTAAFF
d_call: TRBD1; v_call: TRBV2; j_call: TRBJ1-4; clone_size: .; cdr3_nt: TGTGCCAGCAGTCAAGACAGGGGGGGCGGTGAAAAACTGTTTTTT; cdr3_aa: CASSQDRGGGEKLFF
d_call: TRBD1; v_call: TRBV19; j_call: TRBJ1-2; clone_size: .; cdr3_nt: TGTGCCAGTAGCCCCCAGGGGGCGTCGAACGGCTACACCTTC; cdr3_aa: CASSPQGASNGYTF
d_call: .; v_call: TRBV20-1; j_call: TRBJ1-6; clone_size: .; cdr3_nt: TGCAGTGCTAGTGTCGGGATAAGCCCATATAATTCACCCCTCCACTTT; cdr3_aa: CSASVGISPYNSPLHF
d_call: .; v_call: TRBV9; j_call: TRBJ2-3; clone_size: .; cdr3_nt: TGTGCCAGCAGCGTCGCGGGGAGACTCACAGATACGCAGTATTTT; cdr3_aa: CASSVAGRLTDTQYF
d_call: .; v_call: TRBV6-5; j_call: TRBJ2-3; clone_size: .; cdr3_nt: TGTGCCAGCAGTTACCGGGCGGGGTATACGCAGTATTTT; cdr3_aa: CASSYRAGYTQYF
d_call: .; v_call: TRBV12-3/TRBV12-4; j_call: TRBJ2-1; clone_size: once; cdr3_nt: TGTGCCAGCAGTCGATCCAATGAGCAGTTCTTC; cdr3_aa: CASSRSNEQFF
d_call: TRBD2; v_call: TRBV4-3; j_call: TRBJ2-7; clone_size: .; cdr3_nt: TGCGCCAGCAGCCAGTGGACTAGCGACTACGAGCAGTACTTC; cdr3_aa: CASSQWTSDYEQYF
d_call: .; v_call: TRBV19; j_call: TRBJ1-1; clone_size: once; cdr3_nt: TGTGCCAGTAGTCCGAACAGGGCCACTGAAGCTTTCTTT; cdr3_aa: CASSPNRATEAFF
d_call: .; v_call: TRBV5-1; j_call: TRBJ1-2; clone_size: .; cdr3_nt: TGCGCCAGCAGCTTAATGGACGGGGAGAATGGCTACACCTTC; cdr3_aa: CASSLMDGENGYTF
d_call: .; v_call: TRBV5-1; j_call: TRBJ1-1; clone_size: .; cdr3_nt: TGCGCCAGCAGCCCCGACGGTACGAACACTGAAGCTTTCTTT; cdr3_aa: CASSPDGTNTEAFF
d_call: TRBD2; v_call: TRBV19; j_call: TRBJ2-1; clone_size: once; cdr3_nt: TGTGCCAGTACCGCGGGAGGGGGTATGGTTGAGCAGTTCTTC; cdr3_aa: CASTAGGGMVEQFF
d_call: .; v_call: TRBV11-2; j_call: TRBJ2-2; clone_size: .; cdr3_nt: TGTGCCAGCAGCTTAAATCACAGGGAAACCGGGGAGCTGTTTTTT; cdr3_aa: CASSLNHRETGELFF
d_call: .; v_call: TRBV6-5; j_call: TRBJ1-2; clone_size: .; cdr3_nt: TGTGCCAGCAGTTCGGGACGGTCTGGCTACACCTTC; cdr3_aa: CASSSGRSGYTF
d_call: .; v_call: TRBV4-2; j_call: TRBJ1-5; clone_size: .; cdr3_nt: TGTGCCAGCAGCCAAGAAGCATGGGGCAATCAGCCCCAGCATTTT; cdr3_aa: CASSQEAWGNQPQHF
d_call: TRBD2; v_call: TRBV4-1; j_call: TRBJ2-2; clone_size: .; cdr3_nt: TGCGCCAGCAGCCAAGAGCCGCGGGGGGGAGGCGGGGAGCTGTTTTTT; cdr3_aa: CASSQEPRGGGGELFF
d_call: TRBD1; v_call: TRBV19; j_call: TRBJ1-1; clone_size: .; cdr3_nt: TGTGCCAGTAGTCCACAGGGGGGCGTCACTGAAGCTTTCTTT; cdr3_aa: CASSPQGGVTEAFF
d_call: TRBD1; v_call: TRBV6-5; j_call: TRBJ2-7; clone_size: .; cdr3_nt: TGTGCCAGCAGGAGGGACAGAGATTTACCTTACGAGCAGTACTTC; cdr3_aa: CASRRDRDLPYEQYF
d_call: .; v_call: TRBV7-9; j_call: TRBJ2-5; clone_size: .; cdr3_nt: TGTGCCAGCACTCCTAGGGATGATCAAGAGACCCAGTACTTC; cdr3_aa: CASTPRDDQETQYF
d_call: .; v_call: TRBV18; j_call: TRBJ1-3; clone_size: .; cdr3_nt: TGTGCCAGCTCACCAGCCAGAAGGGACACCATATATTTT; cdr3_aa: CASSPARRDTIYF